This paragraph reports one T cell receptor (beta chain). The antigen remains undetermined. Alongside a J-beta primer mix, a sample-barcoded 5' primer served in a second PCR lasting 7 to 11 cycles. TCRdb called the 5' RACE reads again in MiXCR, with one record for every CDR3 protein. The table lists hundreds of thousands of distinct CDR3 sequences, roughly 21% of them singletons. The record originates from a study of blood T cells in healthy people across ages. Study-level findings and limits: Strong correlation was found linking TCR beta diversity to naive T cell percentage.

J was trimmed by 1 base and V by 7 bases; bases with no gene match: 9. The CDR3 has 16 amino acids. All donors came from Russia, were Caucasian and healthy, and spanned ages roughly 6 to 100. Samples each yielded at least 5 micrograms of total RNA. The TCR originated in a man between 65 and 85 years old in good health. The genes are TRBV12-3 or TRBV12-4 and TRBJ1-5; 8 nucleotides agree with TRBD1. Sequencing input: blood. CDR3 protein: CASTRAGGGSNQPQHF. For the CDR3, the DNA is TGTGCCAGCACGAGGGCAGGGGGCGGAAGCAATCAGCCCCAGCATTTT.